These 6 T cell receptor beta chains came from one sample sequenced in a study of beta chain features in type 1 diabetes. Every isolated RNA sample was fully reverse transcribed, so sequencing captured expressed TCRB transcripts. Profiled with immunoSEQ multiplex PCR; TCRdb holds only in-frame clones, not every one. The sample consists of fewer than 900,000 clones, roughly 16% of them appearing once. Material for sequencing was naive CD4+ T cells from blood. Source of these receptors: a young woman in good health.

The chain uses TRBV7-3 and TRBJ2-5; weak D call: TRBD1 (5 bases). Trimming took 2 bases from V and 5 from J, leaving 12 bases between them. Germline V lookup: CDR1 SGHTA, CDR2 FQGTGA. This CDR3 region has 14 residues. DNA of the CDR3: TGTGCCAGCAGCTTAGCTCAGGGTTTGGAGACCCAGTACTTC. Translating gives CASSLAQGLETQYF.

This clone has just a few counts. The CDR3 reads CASRHNTGTSAGELFF. CDR3 DNA sequence: TGTGCCAGCAGGCACAATACCGGGACTAGCGCCGGGGAGCTGTTTTTT. The chain has TRBV7-3 and TRBJ2-2; TRBD2 matches 10 bases. The J segment lost 6 bases and the V segment lost 6 bases, leaving 10 bases of the junction unmatched. The CDR3 sequence is 16 residues long. Germline CDR1 is SGHTA and CDR2 is FQGTGA.

This clone came up a few times. V is TRBV29-1 and J is TRBJ2-1; TRBD2 agrees at 9 bases. The V segment lost 4 bases and the J segment 7 bases; nucleotides outside the gene matches: 11. Germline V gives CDR1 SQVTM, CDR2 ANQGSEA. This CDR3 has 15 residues. CDR3 sequence reads: CSVGLLAGSGNEQFF. The CDR3 bases are TGCAGCGTTGGATTACTAGCGGGTAGTGGTAATGAGCAGTTCTTC.

This clone showed up just a few times. V and J are TRBV18 and TRBJ1-2; D is unresolved. Germline assignment: CDR1 KGHSH and CDR2 LQKENI. The germline V and J ends were trimmed by 0 bases and 8 bases, with 19 bases remaining between them. The CDR3 covers 16 residues. The CDR3 region is CASSPPSQASLGGYTF. The CDR3 bases are TGTGCCAGCTCACCACCGTCGCAGGCCTCCCTTGGCGGCTACACCTTC.

This clone was counted between two and nine times. This chain links TRBV29-1 with TRBJ1-2; D perhaps matches TRBD1 (6 bases). The CDR3 covers 13 residues. Germline V gives CDR1 SQVTM, CDR2 ANQGSEA. The V and J ends lost 4 bases and 3 bases respectively, with 12 bases between them. The CDR3 is CSVGLRQDYGYTF. The CDR3 DNA reads TGCAGCGTTGGTTTAAGACAGGACTATGGCTACACCTTC.

V gene TRBV9 combines with J gene TRBJ2-2; unclear D gene. Trimming cost V 0 bases and J 4 bases, with 13 bases left between them. This CDR3 is 16 amino acids long. Germline V lookup: CDR1 SGDLS, CDR2 YYNGEE. CDR3 residues: CASSVVAAWSTGELFF. CDR3 in DNA: TGTGCCAGCAGCGTAGTGGCTGCGTGGAGCACCGGGGAGCTGTTTTTT.